This is a list of T cell receptor beta chains from one sample in a study of T-cell memory formation after mild COVID-19. MiXCR was run by TCRdb on the 5' RACE reads, yielding one entry per CDR3 protein. The sample has approximately 150,000 distinct CDR3 sequences, roughly 15% seen once. Sequencing input: PBMCs or a T cell subset sorted from them (not recorded which). These receptors were taken from an adult woman who had mild COVID-19 (a few samples of this study predate the infection). Cell type and time point are not known. Both conserved end residues are part of each CDR3. Each record gives: V gene, J gene, D gene, clone size, CDR3 protein, CDR3 DNA. A D gene is named only where the DNA matches it firmly. The size of a clone is reported for some rows only, either as once, few or many, or as a class for expanded clones.

v_gene: TRBV4-2
j_gene: TRBJ2-2
d_gene: .
abundance: .
CDR3aa: CASSQRGNTGELFF
CDR3nt: TGTGCCAGCAGCCAACGAGGAAACACCGGGGAGCTGTTTTTT

v_gene: TRBV7-9
j_gene: TRBJ1-2
d_gene: .
abundance: .
CDR3aa: CASSLLTGYGYTF
CDR3nt: TGTGCCAGCAGCTTACTTACGGGGTACGGCTACACCTTC

v_gene: TRBV4-3
j_gene: TRBJ2-1
d_gene: .
abundance: .
CDR3aa: CASSQEGGNEQFF
CDR3nt: TGCGCCAGCAGCCAAGAAGGGGGAAATGAGCAGTTCTTC

v_gene: TRBV7-9
j_gene: TRBJ2-3
d_gene: TRBD1
abundance: .
CDR3aa: CASTAKTGGTDTQYF
CDR3nt: TGTGCCAGCACCGCTAAGACAGGGGGCACAGATACGCAGTATTTT

v_gene: TRBV12-3/TRBV12-4
j_gene: TRBJ2-7
d_gene: .
abundance: many
CDR3aa: CASSPEGRATYEQYF
CDR3nt: TGTGCCAGCAGTCCCGAGGGCAGGGCGACCTACGAGCAGTACTTC

v_gene: TRBV6-2/TRBV6-3
j_gene: TRBJ2-5
d_gene: .
abundance: few
CDR3aa: CASSQTTFETQYF
CDR3nt: TGTGCCAGCAGTCAGACTACCTTCGAGACCCAGTACTTC

v_gene: TRBV2
j_gene: TRBJ2-5
d_gene: .
abundance: few
CDR3aa: CASSVRQRWETQYF
CDR3nt: TGTGCCAGCAGTGTCCGACAGCGCTGGGAGACCCAGTACTTC

v_gene: TRBV5-4
j_gene: TRBJ2-7
d_gene: .
abundance: .
CDR3aa: CASSLAGARSGEQYF
CDR3nt: TGTGCCAGCAGCTTGGCTGGCGCACGGAGTGGCGAGCAGTACTTC

v_gene: TRBV18
j_gene: TRBJ1-1
d_gene: .
abundance: .
CDR3aa: CASSPPAAGRGVNTEAFF
CDR3nt: TGTGCCAGCTCACCCCCCGCGGCAGGGCGCGGAGTGAACACTGAAGCTTTCTTT

v_gene: TRBV20-1
j_gene: TRBJ2-3
d_gene: TRBD2
abundance: few
CDR3aa: CSARDRGTRRGTDTQYF
CDR3nt: TGCAGTGCTAGAGATAGGGGGACTAGAAGGGGCACAGATACGCAGTATTTT